This entry lists 9 T cell receptor beta chains sequenced from one sample in a study of CD8+CD57+ T cells in acquired aplastic anemia. TCR beta VDJ and CDR3 profiling used genomic DNA as template. TCRdb re-derived calls from the reads in MiXCR, one entry per CDR3 protein. The repertoire holds 150,000 to 200,000 distinct CDR3 sequences, with roughly 48% as singletons. By flow cytometry, patients selected for sequencing had shown an expansion of CD8+CD57+ cells. Sequenced material: sorted CD4+, CD8+, or CD8+CD57+ T cells (not recorded which) from PBMCs. All receptors come from a human donor with aplastic anemia.

The genes are TRBV4-3 and TRBJ2-6, with D unclear. CDR1 and CDR2 (germline): LGHNA, YSLEER. The CDR3 has 15 residues. V lost 5 bases and J 2 bases, leaving 10 bases between the germline ends. This CDR3 is CASSSWGTGANVLTF. The CDR3 region has the DNA TGCGCCAGCAGCTCTTGGGGAACTGGGGCCAACGTCCTGACTTTC.

This clonotype was counted many times. J is TRBJ2-5 and V is TRBV20-1, with 8 bases identical to TRBD1. The CDR3 is 14 residues long. Germline CDR1 reads DFQATT; CDR2 reads SNEGSKA (reference sequence). V shed 1 base, J shed 3 bases, and the junction held 4 bases outside the gene matches. The DNA of the CDR3 is TGCAGTGCTAGAGGCCGACAGGGGAAAGAGACCCAGTACTTC. Its translation is CSARGRQGKETQYF.

This clonotype appeared a few times. This sequence may be a read error, since a much larger clone differs from it by one base. This chain links TRBV20-1 with TRBJ1-4; D not resolved. V was trimmed by 0 bases and J by 6 bases, leaving 17 bases between them. Per the germline V gene, CDR1 is DFQATT and CDR2 is SNEGSKA (reference sequence). The CDR3 extends over 16 amino acids. CDR3 amino acids: CSARDWLLGKDEKLFF. The CDR3 coding sequence is TGCAGTGCTAGAGATTGGCTGCTAGGTAAAGATGAAAAACTGTTTTTT.

There are many counts of this clonotype. The chain combines TRBV20-1 with TRBJ2-2, with TRBD1 identical over 8 bases. V lost 3 bases to trimming and J lost 6 bases; unmatched junction nucleotides: 12. The CDR3 loop spans 16 amino acids. CDR1 is DFQATT and CDR2 is SNEGSKA in the germline V gene (reference sequence). CDR3 in DNA: TGCAGTGCTAGGGGCCCCGGGACAGGCAACTCCGGGGAGCTGTTTTTT. Translated: CSARGPGTGNSGELFF.

The chain couples TRBV29-1 to TRBJ2-2; D gene ambiguous. From germline, CDR1 is SQVTM and CDR2 ANQGSEA. The CDR3 has 12 residues. The germline V and J ends were trimmed by 1 base and 1 base, with 1 base remaining between them. CDR3 in DNA: TGCAGCGTTGAAGGGAACACCGGGGAGCTGTTTTTT. Translation: CSVEGNTGELFF.

This clonotype showed up many times. The J gene is TRBJ1-4, the V gene TRBV7-8; a possible D gene is TRBD1 (5 bases). With 5 bases removed from V and 6 bases from J, the gap between germline ends came to 10 bases. The CDR3 runs 13 residues. Per germline, CDR1 SGHVS and CDR2 FQNEAQ. The CDR3 nucleotides are TGTGCCAGCAGCGTCAGGGAGGATGAAAAACTGTTTTTT. It codes for CASSVREDEKLFF.

CDR3 DNA: TGCAGTGCTCCAGAGATTGGGACAGGGACCTATGGCTACACCTTC. Encoded protein: CSAPEIGTGTYGYTF. The rearrangement joins TRBV20-1 to TRBJ1-2, with 9 nucleotides matching TRBD1. Per the germline V gene, CDR1 is DFQATT and CDR2 is SNEGSKA (reference sequence). Trimming took 5 bases from V and 4 from J; bases not matched to a gene: 11. The CDR3 spans 15 residues.

The gene calls are TRBV10-3 and TRBJ2-6; D gene uncertain. Germline V gene sequence: CDR1 ENHRY, CDR2 SYGVKD. The CDR3 runs 16 residues. V was cut by 5 bases and J by 2 bases, with 13 bases left in between. DNA of the CDR3: TGTGCCATCAGTTACTCTCAAGGTGCTGGGGCCAACGTCCTGACTTTC. It yields the protein CAISYSQGAGANVLTF.

This sequence joins TRBV20-1 and TRBJ2-7; 16 positions match TRBD2. The DNA end is a closer match to TRBJ2-4, so the J assignment may be wrong. The germline V gene has CDR1 DFQATT and CDR2 SNEGSKA (reference sequence). The CDR3 sequence is 16 residues long. CDR3 region: CSACGTSGGAENIQYF. DNA for the CDR3: TGCAGTGCCTGCGGGACTAGCGGGGGGGCGGAAAACATTCAGTACTTC.